This T cell receptor beta chain was profiled in a study of CD8 T cells in Susac syndrome. Sequencing of TCR beta drew on CD8+ and CD4+ T cells from blood. TEMRA cells were enriched by FACS, and CD4+ and CD8+ T cells were negatively isolated. Reverse transcription used roughly 0.5 to 1 ug RNA and random hexamers. Amplification of TCR beta CDR3 across 54 Vbeta and 13 Jbeta was performed with immunoSEQ multiplex PCR. TCRdb re-called the immunoSEQ multiplex PCR reads with MiXCR, one entry per CDR3 protein. The repertoire holds about 76,000 distinct CDR3 sequences, with about 91% as singletons. Germline CDR1 SQVTM, CDR2 ANQGSEA. V gave up 6 bases and J gave up 7 bases, with 15 bases separating them. The CDR3 has 12 residues.

The J gene is TRBJ2-5, the V gene TRBV29-1; either TRBD1 or TRBD2 may fit D (5 bases each). Source material: CD8+ T cells from PBMCs. This TCR came from a human donor with multiple sclerosis. In nucleotides, the CDR3 is TGCAGCGTCGTCGAGGCTGGGGGGACCCAGTACTTC. Translated, it gives CSVVEAGGTQYF. Full variable domain (outside the CDR3, taken from reference TRBV29-1 and TRBJ2-5): SAVISQKPSRDICQRGTSLTIQCQVDSQVTMMFWYRQQPGQSLTLIATANQGSEATYESGFVIDKFPISRPNLTFSTLTVSNMSPEDSSIYLCSVVEAGGTQYFGPGTRLLVL.